This T cell receptor beta chain was recovered during a study of response to subunit inactivated influenza vaccine. Findings and limits, study-wide: It was suggested by the authors that few new T cells are recruited by each seasonal influenza vaccination.

Regarding this clonotype: What it recognizes is unknown.

This CDR3 comprises 17 residues. Germline V gene sequence: CDR1 LGHDT, CDR2 YNNKEL (reference sequence). Losses at the gene ends were 3 bases for V and 4 bases for J; bases not matched to a gene: 7. TCRdb called the RT-PCR reads again in MiXCR, with one record for every CDR3 protein. The table records just over 300,000 distinct CDR3 sequences, roughly 22% of them present only once. This chain links TRBV3-1 with TRBJ2-2; 11 bases agree with TRBD2. The sequences come from PBMCs from blood, collected about 20 months after vaccination. This receptor was obtained from a man aged 45-69 years who received an inactivated influenza vaccine. The CDR3 bases are TGTGCCAGCAGCCAGCTGACTAGCGGGGTCTCCACCGGGGAGCTGTTTTTT. Translated, it gives CASSQLTSGVSTGELFF.